This TCR beta chain is drawn from a study of blood T cell repertoires in COVID-19. This CDR3 is built from 13 residues. The J segment lost 6 bases and the V segment lost 5 bases, leaving 3 bases of the junction unmatched. Germline-derived CDR1 and CDR2 are WSHSY and SAAADI. Method: immunoSEQ multiplex PCR; TCRdb's copy keeps in-frame clones and lacks some. The data contain 150,000 to 200,000 clones, more than 85% of them seen just once; the ten biggest clones take up 5.5% to 8.5%. In the case of this clone: Other DNA sequences from this sample encode an identical CDR3 as well.

The sequenced sample was peripheral blood. The sequence was collected from a woman of 80 years or more in a cohort sampled during active or convalescent COVID-19. The chain recombines TRBV10-2 with TRBJ1-5; 8 bases are shared with TRBD1. CDR3 region: CASSTGQGQPQHF. The CDR3 nucleotides read TGCGCCAGCAGTACAGGACAGGGTCAGCCCCAGCATTTT.